Only a few counts were recorded for the clone carrying this T cell receptor (beta chain). The antigen is undetermined. Looked up from germline, CDR1 is SGHAT and CDR2 is FQNNGV. V was clipped by 0 bases and J by 5 bases, with 5 bases between them. The CDR3 runs 13 residues. The data are from a study of OX40 agonist ivuxolimab in advanced cancers. Study-level background: Prior anti-PD-1, anti-PD-L1 or anti-CTLA-4 therapy was allowed; about 39% had some.

Study-wide findings and caveats: Clonal expansion in partial responders at 0.1-3.0 mg/kg ranked among the lowest. With doses of 0.1 to 3.0 mg/kg, CD4+ and CD8+ blood T cells had undergone clonal expansion by week 6.

Data came from immunoSEQ multiplex PCR; TCRdb stores just in-frame clones and leaves some out. The data hold 9,500 to 10,000 clones, with roughly nine tenths observed a single time. The rearrangement links TRBV11-2 to TRBJ2-1; no firm D call. The source was CD4+ or CD8+ T cells sorted from blood, collected in a trial of the OX40 agonist ivuxolimab. The TCR comes from an adult with an advanced solid tumor such as melanoma, head and neck, liver or kidney cancer. This CDR3 reads CASSLDRHNEQFF. The DNA of the CDR3 is TGTGCCAGCAGCTTAGACCGTCACAATGAGCAGTTCTTC.